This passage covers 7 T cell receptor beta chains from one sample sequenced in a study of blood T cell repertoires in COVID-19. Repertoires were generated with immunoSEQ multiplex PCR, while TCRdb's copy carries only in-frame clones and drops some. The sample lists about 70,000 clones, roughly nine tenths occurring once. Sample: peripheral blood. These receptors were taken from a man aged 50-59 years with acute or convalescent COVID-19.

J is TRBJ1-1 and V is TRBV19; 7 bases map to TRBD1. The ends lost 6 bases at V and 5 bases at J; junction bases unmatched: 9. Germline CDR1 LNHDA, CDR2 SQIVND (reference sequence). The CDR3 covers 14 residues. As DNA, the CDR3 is TGTGCCAGTAGCGTAGGGGGCTTGTGGACTGAAGCTTTCTTT. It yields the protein CASSVGGLWTEAFF.

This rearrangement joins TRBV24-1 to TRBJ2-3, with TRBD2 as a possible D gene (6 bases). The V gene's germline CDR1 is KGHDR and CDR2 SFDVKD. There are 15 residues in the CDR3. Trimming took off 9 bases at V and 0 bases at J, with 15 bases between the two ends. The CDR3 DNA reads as TGTGCCACCGGGGGGACTTCCCCCAGCACAGATACGCAGTATTTT. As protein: CATGGTSPSTDTQYF.

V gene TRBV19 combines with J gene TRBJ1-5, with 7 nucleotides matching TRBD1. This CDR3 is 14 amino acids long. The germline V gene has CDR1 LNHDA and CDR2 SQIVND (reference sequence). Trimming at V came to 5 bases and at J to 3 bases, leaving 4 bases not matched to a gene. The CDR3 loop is CASSSGQYNQPQHF. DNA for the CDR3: TGTGCCAGTAGTTCGGGACAGTACAATCAGCCCCAGCATTTT.

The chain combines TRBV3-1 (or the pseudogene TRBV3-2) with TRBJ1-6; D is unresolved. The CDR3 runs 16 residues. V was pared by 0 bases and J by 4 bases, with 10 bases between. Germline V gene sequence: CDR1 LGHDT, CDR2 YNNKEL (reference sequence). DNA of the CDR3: TGTGCCAGCAGCCAAGATCTTTGGAGATATAATTCACCCCTCCACTTT. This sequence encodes CASSQDLWRYNSPLHF.

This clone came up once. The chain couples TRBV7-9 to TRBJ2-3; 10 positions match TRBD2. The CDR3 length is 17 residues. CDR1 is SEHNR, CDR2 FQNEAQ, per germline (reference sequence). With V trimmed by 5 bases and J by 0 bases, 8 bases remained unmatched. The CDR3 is CASSDRGLASSTDTQYF. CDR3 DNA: TGTGCCAGCAGCGATCGGGGACTAGCGTCTAGCACAGATACGCAGTATTTT.

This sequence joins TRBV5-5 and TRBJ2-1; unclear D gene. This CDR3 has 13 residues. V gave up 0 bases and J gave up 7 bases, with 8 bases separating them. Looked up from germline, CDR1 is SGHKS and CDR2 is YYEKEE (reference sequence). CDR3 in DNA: TGTGCCAGCAGCTTGGCTCCCTCTAATGAGCAGTTCTTC. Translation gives CASSLAPSNEQFF.

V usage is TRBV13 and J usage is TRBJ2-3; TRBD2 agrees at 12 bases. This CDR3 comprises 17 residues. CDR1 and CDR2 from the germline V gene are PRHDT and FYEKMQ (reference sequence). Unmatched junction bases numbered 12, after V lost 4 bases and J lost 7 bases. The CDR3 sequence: CASSCGLAGTFDHTQYF. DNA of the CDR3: TGTGCCAGCAGCTGCGGACTAGCGGGAACGTTTGATCATACGCAGTATTTT.